These 31 T cell receptor beta chains share one sample of origin, sequenced in a study of blood T cell repertoires in COVID-19. TCRdb's table, derived via immunoSEQ multiplex PCR, lists solely in-frame clones and lacks some. The data show 60,000 to 70,000 clones, about 86% seen once. The sequenced sample consisted of peripheral blood. These receptors were taken from a woman aged 60-75 years with acute or convalescent COVID-19.

This chain joins TRBV27 and TRBJ2-7; 13 bases map to TRBD2. CDR3 length: 14 amino acids. The trim removed 3 bases at V and 7 bases at J, leaving 3 bases unmatched. Germline CDR1 and CDR2: MNHEY and SMNVEV (reference sequence). The CDR3 sequence is CASSLGLAGSEQYF. CDR3 coding DNA: TGTGCCAGCAGTTTGGGACTAGCGGGAAGTGAGCAGTACTTC.

This chain uses TRBV18 with TRBJ2-5; D may be TRBD2 (6 bases). Trimming took off 6 bases at V and 5 bases at J, with 10 bases between the two ends. Germline V gene sequence: CDR1 KGHSH, CDR2 LQKENI. The CDR3 runs 12 residues. CDR3 bases: TGTGCCAGCTCCCGGGAGCGGGAGACCCAGTACTTC. The encoded protein is CASSRERETQYF.

This chain connects TRBV30 to TRBJ2-7; D unclear. The CDR3 length is 16 residues. Germline loops: CDR1 GTSNPN, CDR2 SVGIG (reference sequence). With 3 bases removed from V and 2 bases from J, the gap between germline ends came to 20 bases. CDR3 nucleotide sequence: TGTGCCTGGAGACCCCTCCCGAGGTCCGCCACCTACGAGCAGTACTTC. It yields the protein CAWRPLPRSATYEQYF.

The CDR3 is CAWSVKRGRGNTEAFF. CDR3 nucleotides: TGTGCCTGGAGTGTTAAAAGGGGGCGCGGGAACACTGAAGCTTTCTTT. V is TRBV30 and J is TRBJ1-1; 7 positions agree with TRBD1. Germline CDR1 reads GTSNPN; CDR2 reads SVGIG (reference sequence). The trim removed 0 bases at V and 1 base at J, leaving 8 bases unmatched. The CDR3 is made up of 16 amino acids.

This clone was detected many times. The sample holds other DNA sequences that translate to the same CDR3. The CDR3, as DNA: TGTGCCAGCAGCAGCGCCTACGAGCAGTACTTC. Encoded protein: CASSSAYEQYF. The chain uses TRBV21-1 and TRBJ2-7; the listed D gene, TRBD2, was not tested against the DNA. TRBV21-1 is annotated as a pseudogene. The CDR3 length is 11 residues.

The rearrangement joins TRBV5-6 to TRBJ2-7; the match to TRBD1 covers 9 bases. Germline CDR1 reads SGHDT; CDR2 reads YYEEEE. V shed 4 bases, J shed 3 bases, and the junction held 8 bases outside the gene matches. This CDR3 has 15 residues. CDR3 sequence reads: CASSPTGTGIYEQYF. CDR3 coding DNA: TGTGCCAGCAGCCCAACCGGGACAGGGATCTACGAGCAGTACTTC.

CDR3 DNA sequence: TGTGCCAGTAGTCTCAGGACACTAAACACCGGGGAGCTGTTTTTT. It yields the protein CASSLRTLNTGELFF. The chain links TRBV19 to TRBJ2-2; perhaps TRBD1 as D (5 bases). The V gene lost 5 bases and the J gene lost 2 bases, with 12 bases spanning the gap. Per germline, CDR1 LNHDA and CDR2 SQIVND (reference sequence). The CDR3 length is 15 residues.

The CDR3, as DNA: TGTGCCATCAGTGCGGCGCAGGGGAACACTGAAGCTTTCTTT. It yields the protein CAISAAQGNTEAFF. J is TRBJ1-1 and V is TRBV10-3; D may be TRBD1 (5 bases). Trimming stripped 4 bases from V and 1 base from J, with 10 bases between. The length of the CDR3 is 14 residues. Germline CDR1 reads ENHRY; CDR2 reads SYGVKD.

This rearrangement joins TRBV7-2 to TRBJ2-7; TRBD1 matches 7 bases. The ends lost 1 base at V and 3 bases at J; junction bases unmatched: 3. The length of the CDR3 is 14 residues. Germline assignment: CDR1 SGHTA and CDR2 FQGNSA. CDR3 protein: CASSLGGTDYEQYF. The DNA of the CDR3 is TGTGCCAGCAGCTTAGGAGGGACAGACTACGAGCAGTACTTC.

The gene calls are TRBV6-4 and TRBJ2-3; D is possibly TRBD2 (6 bases). This CDR3 is built from 16 residues. Trimming removed 0 bases from V and 2 bases from J, with 12 bases in between. Germline CDR1 is MRHNA and CDR2 is SNTAGT. The CDR3 spells CASSDSWDSHTDTQYF. Here the CDR3 DNA reads TGTGCCAGCAGTGACTCCTGGGACTCCCACACAGATACGCAGTATTTT.

V usage is TRBV19 and J usage is TRBJ2-3; D is possibly TRBD2 (6 bases). Trimming removed 6 bases from V and 0 bases from J, with 7 bases in between. This CDR3 region has 13 residues. Germline V CDR1 and CDR2: LNHDA, SQIVND (reference sequence). The CDR3 region has the DNA TGTGCCAGTAGAGGGACTAGCACAGATACGCAGTATTTT. Its translation: CASRGTSTDTQYF. The variable domain in full, completed from reference TRBV19 and TRBJ2-3, reads DGGITQSPKYLFRKEGQNVTLSCEQNLNHDAMYWYRQDPGQGLRLIYYSQIVNDFQKGDIAEGYSVSREKKESFPLTVTSAQKNPTAFYLCASRGTSTDTQYFGPGTRLTVL.

The chain recombines TRBV4-2 with TRBJ2-1, with no clear D. Germline-derived CDR1 and CDR2 are LGHNA and YNFKEQ. This CDR3 contains 12 residues. V lost 7 bases to trimming and J lost 6 bases, with 10 bases between them. The CDR3, as DNA: TGTGCCAGCATGGGCGTCATCAATGAGCAGTTCTTC. It codes for CASMGVINEQFF.

The rearrangement joins TRBV30 to TRBJ2-3; D gene ambiguous. The germline V and J ends were trimmed by 3 bases and 2 bases, with 9 bases remaining between them. Germline CDR1 GTSNPN, CDR2 SVGIG (reference sequence). The CDR3 consists of 13 residues. The CDR3 reads CAWRTTSTDTQYF. The CDR3 nucleotides are TGTGCCTGGAGAACGACTTCCACAGATACGCAGTATTTT.

This chain joins TRBV9 and TRBJ1-2; the D is unclear. CDR3 size: 16 residues. Germline V CDR1 and CDR2: SGDLS, YYNGEE. Trimming stripped 4 bases from V and 3 bases from J, with 19 bases between. The CDR3 loop is CASSSSRVSGDYGYTF. The CDR3 DNA sequence: TGTGCCAGCAGCTCCTCAAGGGTCAGCGGCGACTATGGCTACACCTTC.

The chain recombines TRBV9 with TRBJ2-3, with 9 bases matching TRBD1. The CDR3 loop spans 20 amino acids. Germline V gives CDR1 SGDLS, CDR2 YYNGEE. The J segment lost 0 bases and the V segment lost 4 bases, leaving 18 bases of the junction unmatched. In DNA form, the CDR3 reads TGTGCCAGCAGCTACGGGTTGGGACAGGGTGTCAGTACTAGCACAGATACGCAGTATTTT. It is translated as CASSYGLGQGVSTSTDTQYF.

This chain joins TRBV29-1 and TRBJ1-5; D remains unclear. CDR1 is SQVTM and CDR2 is ANQGSEA in the germline V gene. Trimming pared 7 bases from V and 0 bases from J, leaving 10 bases between. This CDR3 spans 13 amino acids. The CDR3 sequence is CSAAQSSNQPQHF. CDR3 in DNA: TGCAGCGCCGCACAGAGTAGCAATCAGCCCCAGCATTTT.

The chain couples TRBV9 to TRBJ1-1; the match to TRBD1 covers 8 bases. Germline-derived CDR1 and CDR2 are SGDLS and YYNGEE. The CDR3 covers 14 residues. The V and J ends lost 0 bases and 10 bases, in that order; junction bases with no gene match: 8. The DNA of the CDR3 is TGTGCCAGCAGCGTAGAGATCACAGGGGGACGAGCTTTCTTT. Translated, it gives CASSVEITGGRAFF.

This clone was picked up one time. The chain employs TRBV7-2 and TRBJ2-1, with 7 bases lining up with TRBD1. The J segment lost 1 base and the V segment lost 4 bases, leaving 4 bases of the junction unmatched. This CDR3 region has 15 residues. Germline V lookup: CDR1 SGHTA, CDR2 FQGNSA. The CDR3 DNA follows: TGTGCCAGCAGCTCGGGACAGCTATCCTACAATGAGCAGTTCTTC. Translating it yields CASSSGQLSYNEQFF.

The chain combines TRBV4-2 with TRBJ1-1, with TRBD1 matching 7 bases. Per germline, CDR1 LGHNA and CDR2 YNFKEQ. The CDR3 loop spans 15 amino acids. The trim removed 4 bases at V and 2 bases at J, leaving 7 bases unmatched. DNA of the CDR3: TGTGCCAGCAGCCCCTCCGGGACAGAAAACACTGAAGCTTTCTTT. It encodes CASSPSGTENTEAFF.

This clone was counted once. The chain uses TRBV11-2 and TRBJ2-2; D is undetermined. V shed 1 base and J shed 6 bases, with 6 bases lying between them. This CDR3 is built from 13 residues. Germline loops: CDR1 SGHAT, CDR2 FQNNGV. CDR3 amino acids: CASSLVVAGELFF. The CDR3 region has the DNA TGTGCCAGCAGCTTAGTGGTAGCCGGGGAGCTGTTTTTT.

J is TRBJ1-4 and V is TRBV28; 7 bases fit TRBD1. Unmatched junction bases numbered 18, after V lost 3 bases and J lost 2 bases. The CDR3 runs 20 residues. Germline lookup yields CDR1 MDHEN and CDR2 SYDVKM. The CDR3 DNA reads as TGTGCCAGCAGTTTCCCTTCCCCCCGACAGGGAGTTCCGACTAATGAAAAACTGTTTTTT. Translated, it gives CASSFPSPRQGVPTNEKLFF.

This sequence joins TRBV13 and TRBJ2-3; no reliable D call. The CDR3 totals 16 residues. Germline V gene sequence: CDR1 PRHDT, CDR2 FYEKMQ (reference sequence). The V end lost 2 bases, the J end lost 4 bases, and 16 bases lay between the germline ends. CDR3 sequence (DNA): TGTGCCAGCAGCTTAACGATTCCCTCCTCGGCAGATACGCAGTATTTT. Amino acid sequence: CASSLTIPSSADTQYF.

The rearrangement uses TRBV29-1 and TRBJ2-4, with a tentative D call TRBD1 (5 bases). Trimming removed 4 bases at V and 7 bases at J, with 8 bases between. Germline V CDR1 and CDR2: SQVTM, ANQGSEA. This CDR3 is 11 amino acids long. CDR3 protein: CSVGGSNIQYF. The CDR3 bases are TGCAGCGTTGGGGGCTCGAACATTCAGTACTTC.

This chain connects TRBV5-4 to TRBJ2-2; 9 bases align to TRBD1. The J segment lost 5 bases and the V segment lost 4 bases, leaving 12 bases of the junction unmatched. This CDR3 spans 17 amino acids. CDR1 and CDR2 (germline): SGHNT, YYREEE (reference sequence). The CDR3 sequence: CASSRPGTGRGTGELFF. The CDR3 DNA reads TGTGCCAGCAGCCGCCCCGGGACAGGGAGGGGGACCGGGGAGCTGTTTTTT.

The rearrangement joins TRBV29-1 to TRBJ2-7; 7 nucleotides agree with TRBD2. This CDR3 has 12 residues. Germline assignment: CDR1 SQVTM and CDR2 ANQGSEA. J lost 2 bases, V lost 7 bases, and 5 bases had no gene match. CDR3 DNA sequence: TGCAGCGCATTAGCGGGTGCCTACGAGCAGTACTTC. This sequence encodes CSALAGAYEQYF.

The count of this clone is one. This rearrangement joins TRBV19 to TRBJ1-2; 10 bases match TRBD1. V dropped 3 bases and J dropped 1; count of bases not matched to a gene: 5. Looked up from germline, CDR1 is LNHDA and CDR2 is SQIVND (reference sequence). The CDR3 extends over 16 amino acids. The CDR3 DNA reads TGTGCCAGTAGTATTGGGACAGGGGTGAATAACTATGGCTACACCTTC. Amino acid sequence: CASSIGTGVNNYGYTF.

This rearrangement joins TRBV10-3 to TRBJ2-7; TRBD2 is a possible D gene (5 bases). CDR3 length: 15 amino acids. Germline assignment: CDR1 ENHRY and CDR2 SYGVKD. Trimming left V 0 bases short and J 6 bases short, with 15 bases between. Here the CDR3 reads CAISESGSPLGEQYF. The CDR3 DNA sequence: TGTGCCATCAGTGAGTCAGGGAGTCCTCTCGGCGAGCAGTACTTC.

The rearrangement uses TRBV5-6 and TRBJ2-1; 7 bases are a match to TRBD2. J gave up 4 bases and V 0 bases, and 4 bases lay outside the gene matches. Germline V lookup: CDR1 SGHDT, CDR2 YYEEEE. The CDR3 extends over 15 amino acids. CDR3: CASSLVSGRYNEQFF. CDR3 sequence (DNA): TGTGCCAGCAGCTTGGTTAGCGGGCGGTACAATGAGCAGTTCTTC.

CDR3 bases: TGTGCCAGCAGTTATAAAATAGAAGCTTTCTTT. It is translated as CASSYKIEAFF. The genes are TRBV2 and TRBJ1-1; D is uncertain. V was trimmed by 5 bases and J by 8 bases, leaving 9 bases between them. The CDR3 is 11 amino acids. The V gene's germline CDR1 is SNHLY and CDR2 FYNNEI.

This clone occurred a few times. Other DNA sequences in this sample translate to the same CDR3. The rearrangement joins TRBV5-5 to TRBJ2-5, with a possible D match to TRBD1 (5 bases). In germline, CDR1 is SGHKS, CDR2 YYEKEE (reference sequence). This CDR3 comprises 13 residues. The ends were cut back, 2 bases at V and 3 bases at J, with 8 bases in the middle. The CDR3 region has the DNA TGTGCCAGCAGCTTACCAGGGAAAGAGACCCAGTACTTC. As protein: CASSLPGKETQYF.

This clone was found once. This chain uses TRBV5-5 with TRBJ2-4; TRBD1 agrees at 8 bases. The CDR3 is 12 residues long. V was pared by 3 bases and J by 9 bases, with 2 bases of the junction left unmatched. CDR1 and CDR2 (germline): SGHKS, YYEKEE (reference sequence). This chain's CDR3 is CASSWDRRIQYF. The CDR3 nucleotides are TGTGCCAGCAGCTGGGACAGGCGCATTCAGTACTTC. Together with reference TRBV5-5 and TRBJ2-4, the CDR3 gives the full variable domain: DAGVTQSPTHLIKTRGQQVTLRCSPISGHKSVSWYQQVLGQGPQFIFQYYEKEERGRGNFPDRFSARQFPNYSSELNVNALLLGDSALYLCASSWDRRIQYFGAGTRLSVL.